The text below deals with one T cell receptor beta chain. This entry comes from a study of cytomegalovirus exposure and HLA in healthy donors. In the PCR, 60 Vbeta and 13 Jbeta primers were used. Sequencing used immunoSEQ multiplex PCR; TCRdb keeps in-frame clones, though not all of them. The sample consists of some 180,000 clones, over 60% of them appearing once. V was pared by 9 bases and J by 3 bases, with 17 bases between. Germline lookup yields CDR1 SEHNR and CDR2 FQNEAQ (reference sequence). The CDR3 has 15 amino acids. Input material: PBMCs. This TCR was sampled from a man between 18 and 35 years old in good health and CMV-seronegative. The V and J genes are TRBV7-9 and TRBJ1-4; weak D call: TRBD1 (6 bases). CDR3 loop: CASGFRTEPNEKLFF. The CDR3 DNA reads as TGTGCCAGTGGTTTTAGGACAGAACCTAATGAAAAACTGTTTTTT.